Below are 29 T cell receptor beta chains sequenced from a single sample in a study of blood T cell repertoires in COVID-19. The assay was immunoSEQ multiplex PCR, and TCRdb's table has in-frame clones only and misses some. The sample lists fewer than 450,000 clones; over 70% were seen once. The sequenced sample consisted of peripheral blood. These receptors were taken from a woman aged 45 to 65 with COVID-19, enrolled during active disease.

The rearrangement uses TRBV5-1 and TRBJ2-7; D ambiguous. Trimming took 3 bases from V and 3 from J, leaving 7 bases between them. The CDR3 totals 12 residues. Germline CDR1 is SGHRS and CDR2 is YFSETQ. In DNA, the CDR3 is TGCGCCAGCAGCTCCTCTCGCTACGAGCAGTACTTC. Its protein is CASSSSRYEQYF.

Here the CDR3 reads CASSYLGTENTEAFF. The DNA of the CDR3 is TGTGCCAGCAGTTACCTGGGTACAGAGAACACTGAAGCTTTCTTT. The rearrangement joins TRBV6-5 to TRBJ1-1; D is unresolved. V dropped 2 bases and J dropped 1 base, with 11 bases sitting between them. Germline CDR1 MNHEY, CDR2 SVGAGI. The CDR3 is 15 amino acids.

This clone was recorded once. The chain joins TRBV5-1 to TRBJ2-6; 10 bases match TRBD1. Trimming cost V 4 bases and J 4 bases; bases outside gene matches: 5. Germline V CDR1 and CDR2: SGHRS, YFSETQ. The CDR3 length is 16 residues. This CDR3 reads CASSTGTGAGANVLTF. The CDR3 nucleotides are TGCGCCAGCAGCACCGGGACAGGGGCCGGGGCCAACGTCCTGACTTTC. Combining the CDR3 with reference TRBV5-1 and TRBJ2-6 gives the whole variable domain KAGVTQTPRYLIKTRGQQVTLSCSPISGHRSVSWYQQTPGQGLQFLFEYFSETQRNKGNFPGRFSGRQFSNSRSEMNVSTLELGDSALYLCASSTGTGAGANVLTFGAGSRLTVL.

The chain carries TRBV10-2 and TRBJ1-5; maybe TRBD1 (5 bases). The germline CDR1 and CDR2 sequences are WSHSY and SAAADI. With 3 bases removed from V and 5 bases from J, the gap between germline ends came to 8 bases. The CDR3 is 13 residues long. CDR3 amino acids: CASSDRADQPQHF. The DNA of the CDR3 is TGCGCCAGCAGTGACAGGGCGGATCAGCCCCAGCATTTT.

This clone occurred a few times. This chain joins TRBV9 and TRBJ1-1; 8 nucleotides align to TRBD1. The J segment lost 8 bases and the V segment lost 6 bases, leaving 9 bases of the junction unmatched. Germline V gene lookup returns CDR1 SGDLS and CDR2 YYNGEE. This CDR3 has 13 residues. The CDR3 loop is CASTKGGTGEAFF. The CDR3 bases are TGTGCCAGCACTAAAGGTGGGACAGGAGAAGCTTTCTTT.

A note on this clone: At one end the junction does not follow the germline gene, possibly because of a read error. The chain is built from TRBV28 and TRBJ1-5; the match to TRBD1 covers 9 bases. The CDR3 extends over 17 amino acids. CDR1 and CDR2 (germline): MDHEN, SYDVKM. The CDR3 protein is CAGSSQTGGMGNQPQHF. The CDR3 DNA reads TGTGCCGGCAGTTCCCAGACAGGGGGAATGGGCAATCAGCCCCAGCATTTT.

V usage is TRBV15 and J usage is TRBJ1-2; D is perhaps TRBD1 (5 bases). This CDR3 spans 12 amino acids. V lost 6 bases, J lost 2 bases, and 7 bases lay in between. In germline, CDR1 is LNHNV, CDR2 YYDKDF (reference sequence). This chain's CDR3 is CATSSGNYGYTF. CDR3 coding DNA: TGTGCCACCAGTTCAGGGAACTATGGCTACACCTTC.

This chain connects TRBV27 to TRBJ2-2; 7 bases agree with TRBD2. The CDR3 has 14 amino acids. Germline V gene lookup returns CDR1 MNHEY and CDR2 SMNVEV (reference sequence). V shed 6 bases, J shed 5 bases, and the junction held 6 bases outside the gene matches. For the CDR3, the DNA is TGTGCCAGCAGGGACGAGGGAGGGACCGGGGAGCTGTTTTTT. It yields the protein CASRDEGGTGELFF.

The V and J genes are TRBV3-1 (or the pseudogene TRBV3-2) and TRBJ2-1; 10 nucleotides align to TRBD2. CDR3 length: 15 amino acids. V lost 5 bases to trimming and J lost 4 bases; unmatched junction nucleotides: 5. CDR1 is LGHDT and CDR2 is YNNKEL in the germline V gene (reference sequence). The CDR3 is CASSLGLARYNEQFF. The CDR3 nucleotides are TGTGCCAGCAGCTTGGGACTAGCGCGTTACAATGAGCAGTTCTTC.

The chain links TRBV27 to TRBJ1-2, with TRBD1 matching over 10 bases. From germline, CDR1 is MNHEY and CDR2 SMNVEV (reference sequence). CDR3 length: 14 amino acids. V was clipped by 6 bases and J by 6 bases; unmatched bases: 7. CDR3 region: CASSFGTGVDGYTF. In DNA form, the CDR3 reads TGTGCCAGCAGCTTTGGGACAGGGGTGGATGGCTACACCTTC.

This chain joins TRBV7-9 and TRBJ1-5, with TRBD1 identical over 10 bases. In germline, CDR1 is SEHNR, CDR2 FQNEAQ (reference sequence). The J segment lost 2 bases and the V segment lost 3 bases, leaving 4 bases of the junction unmatched. This CDR3 is 16 amino acids long. The chain's CDR3 is CASSLTGTGGNQPQHF. CDR3 in DNA: TGTGCCAGCAGCTTGACCGGGACAGGGGGCAATCAGCCCCAGCATTTT.

This chain uses TRBV25-1 with TRBJ1-2; D is uncertain. Germline-derived CDR1 and CDR2 are MGHDK and SYGVNS. V was cut by 1 base and J by 13 bases, with 13 bases left in between. This CDR3 has 12 amino acids. The CDR3 loop is CASSELVSYPTF. The CDR3 DNA sequence: TGTGCCAGCAGTGAATTAGTGAGTTACCCCACCTTC.

The gene calls are TRBV9 and TRBJ2-2; D is possibly TRBD2 (7 bases). The CDR3 consists of 15 residues. Germline CDR1 is SGDLS and CDR2 is YYNGEE. V lost 5 bases and J 2 bases, leaving 13 bases between the germline ends. CDR3 sequence: CASRGASGNTGELFF. Written as DNA, the CDR3 is TGTGCCAGCAGGGGGGCTAGCGGAAACACCGGGGAGCTGTTTTTT.

The genes are TRBV6-5 and TRBJ1-1; D is unresolved. This CDR3 comprises 12 residues. Germline assignment: CDR1 MNHEY and CDR2 SVGAGI. Trimming removed 8 bases at V and 4 bases at J, with 11 bases between. CDR3 sequence (DNA): TGTGCCAGCTCGCGGGAGGGCACTGAAGCTTTCTTT. Translating it yields CASSREGTEAFF.

CDR3 loop: CASSQDPGSSNEQFF. CDR3 nucleotide sequence: TGTGCCAGCAGCCAAGATCCAGGATCATCTAATGAGCAGTTCTTC. This chain uses TRBV4-2 with TRBJ2-1; D uncertain. Per the germline V gene, CDR1 is LGHNA and CDR2 is YNFKEQ. The CDR3 loop spans 15 amino acids. Trimming stripped 0 bases from V and 7 bases from J, with 13 bases between.

The J gene is TRBJ2-2, the V gene TRBV5-1; a possible D gene is TRBD2 (6 bases). The CDR3 contains 17 residues. The germline V gene encodes CDR1 SGHRS and CDR2 YFSETQ. V dropped 0 bases and J dropped 2 bases, with 14 bases sitting between them. CDR3 protein: CASSLGGTGSNTGELFF. The CDR3 nucleotides read TGCGCCAGCAGCTTGGGAGGTACCGGGAGCAACACCGGGGAGCTGTTTTTT.

The V call is TRBV3-1 (or the pseudogene TRBV3-2), the J call TRBJ2-3, with TRBD2 matching over 8 bases. From germline, CDR1 is LGHDT and CDR2 YNNKEL (reference sequence). Trimming took 1 base from V and 6 from J; bases not matched to a gene: 12. The CDR3 sequence is 17 residues long. CDR3 in amino acids: CASSQGYLGPGGDTQYF. DNA of the CDR3: TGTGCCAGCAGCCAAGGCTACCTCGGCCCGGGGGGGGATACGCAGTATTTT.

The gene calls are TRBV6-5 and TRBJ1-6; D is possibly TRBD1 (5 bases). From germline, CDR1 is MNHEY and CDR2 SVGAGI. This CDR3 contains 16 residues. Trimming stripped 0 bases from V and 9 bases from J, with 15 bases between. The CDR3 here is CASSYSGRTGGSPLHF. DNA of the CDR3: TGTGCCAGCAGTTACTCGGGCAGGACCGGGGGTTCACCCCTCCACTTT.

V and J are TRBV25-1 and TRBJ1-1, with a weak D call TRBD1 (5 bases). V lost 1 base and J 1 base, leaving 7 bases between the germline ends. Germline V gene data show CDR1 as MGHDK and CDR2 as SYGVNS. CDR3 size: 14 residues. The CDR3: CASSESGENTEAFF. The DNA of the CDR3 is TGTGCCAGCAGTGAATCGGGGGAGAACACTGAAGCTTTCTTT.

This clone was detected only once. The rearrangement joins TRBV7-2 to TRBJ2-7, with 14 bases matching TRBD2. V was clipped by 5 bases and J by 3 bases; unmatched bases: 9. The CDR3 runs to 17 residues. CDR1 SGHTA and CDR2 FQGNSA come from the germline V gene. The CDR3 DNA reads TGTGCCAGCAGCCTGAGGACTAGCGGGAGGCCTGACTACGAGCAGTACTTC. Protein product: CASSLRTSGRPDYEQYF.

The chain carries TRBV6-1 and TRBJ2-3; TRBD2 matches at 11 bases. Germline-derived CDR1 and CDR2 are MNHNS and SASEGT. The length of the CDR3 is 15 residues. V trimming: 3 bases; J trimming: 8 bases; junction bases outside the gene matches: 7. CDR3 sequence (DNA): TGTGCCAGCAGTGAGAGTAGCGGGAGGGGGATTACGCAGTATTTT. Translation gives CASSESSGRGITQYF.

The V call is TRBV27, the J call TRBJ1-2; 7 positions match TRBD1. The germline CDR1 and CDR2 sequences are MNHEY and SMNVEV (reference sequence). J gave up 8 bases and V 7 bases, and 13 bases lay outside the gene matches. This CDR3 is 14 amino acids long. CDR3 nucleotide sequence: TGTGCCAGCAAGACTGGAGGGGGCGAGTGGGGCTACACCTTC. This codes for CASKTGGGEWGYTF.

The chain carries TRBV19 and TRBJ1-1; the D gene is possibly TRBD1 (5 bases). The CDR3 length is 16 residues. The V gene's germline CDR1 is LNHDA and CDR2 SQIVND (reference sequence). V was pared by 0 bases and J by 6 bases, with 17 bases between. Here the CDR3 DNA reads TGTGCCAGTAGTATAGATGGGGGACTCCTGGTCGCTGAAGCTTTCTTT. Translation: CASSIDGGLLVAEAFF. Combining the CDR3 with reference TRBV19 and TRBJ1-1 gives the whole variable domain DGGITQSPKYLFRKEGQNVTLSCEQNLNHDAMYWYRQDPGQGLRLIYYSQIVNDFQKGDIAEGYSVSREKKESFPLTVTSAQKNPTAFYLCASSIDGGLLVAEAFFGQGTRLTVV.

The V call is TRBV10-3, the J call TRBJ1-2; D gene unclear. V shed 2 bases and J shed 7 bases, with 14 bases lying between them. This CDR3 is built from 14 residues. CDR1 and CDR2 from the germline V gene are ENHRY and SYGVKD. The CDR3 region is CAISEPAREGGYTF. The CDR3 DNA reads as TGTGCCATCAGTGAGCCCGCGAGGGAGGGTGGCTACACCTTC.

On this clone: One end of the junction is discordant with germline, which a read error may explain. The chain has TRBV6-1 and TRBJ2-3; D may be TRBD2 (5 bases). This CDR3 contains 14 residues. Germline V gene sequence: CDR1 MNHNS, CDR2 SASEGT. CDR3 coding DNA: TGTGCCAGCAGCGAAGGGAGTAAGAAAGATACGCAGTATTTT. It is translated as CASSEGSKKDTQYF.

The gene calls are TRBV9 and TRBJ2-1; TRBD1 might be the D (6 bases). There are 19 residues in the CDR3. Germline-derived CDR1 and CDR2 are SGDLS and YYNGEE. V was cut by 0 bases and J by 2 bases, with 21 bases left in between. The CDR3: CASSVGGPSRGMAYNEQFF. As DNA, the CDR3 is TGTGCCAGCAGCGTAGGTGGACCCTCAAGGGGGATGGCCTACAATGAGCAGTTCTTC.

This chain links TRBV9 with TRBJ2-1; 8 bases are a match to TRBD2. This CDR3 comprises 15 residues. V trimming: 4 bases; J trimming: 6 bases; junction bases outside the gene matches: 9. Germline V gives CDR1 SGDLS, CDR2 YYNGEE. The CDR3 DNA reads TGTGCCAGCAGCATCACTAGCGGTGGGGGCAATGAGCAGTTCTTC. Its translation: CASSITSGGGNEQFF.

The gene calls are TRBV2 and TRBJ2-7, with 8 bases fitting TRBD1. Germline values: CDR1 SNHLY, CDR2 FYNNEI. After removal of 8 bases from V and 1 base from J, the junction contained 10 bases not matched to a gene. This CDR3 spans 15 amino acids. CDR3 DNA sequence: TGTGCCAGCCGATACTCAGGGACAGGTTCCTACGAGCAGTACTTC. This translates into CASRYSGTGSYEQYF.

This chain joins TRBV7-9 and TRBJ1-1, with 7 nucleotides matching TRBD1. The ends lost 4 bases at V and 7 bases at J; junction bases unmatched: 6. CDR3 length equals 13 residues. Germline CDR1 and CDR2: SEHNR and FQNEAQ (reference sequence). The CDR3 bases are TGTGCCAGCAGCTCACAGGGGATGGGTGAAGCTTTCTTT. The encoded protein is CASSSQGMGEAFF.